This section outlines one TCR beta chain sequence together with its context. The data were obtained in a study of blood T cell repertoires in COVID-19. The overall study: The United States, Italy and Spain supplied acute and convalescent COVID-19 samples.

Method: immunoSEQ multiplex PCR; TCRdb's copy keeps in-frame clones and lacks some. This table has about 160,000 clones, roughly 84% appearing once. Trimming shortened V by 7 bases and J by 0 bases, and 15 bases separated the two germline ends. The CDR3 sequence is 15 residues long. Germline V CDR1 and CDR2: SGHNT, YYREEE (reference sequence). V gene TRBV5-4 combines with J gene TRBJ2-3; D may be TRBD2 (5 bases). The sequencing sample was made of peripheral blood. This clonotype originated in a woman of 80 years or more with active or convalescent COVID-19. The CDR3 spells CASAIAISSTDTQYF. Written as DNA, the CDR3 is TGTGCCAGCGCTATAGCGATCTCTAGCACAGATACGCAGTATTTT.